The T cell receptor beta chain described here comes from a study of cytomegalovirus exposure and HLA in healthy donors. On the study more broadly: Unique TCRs from HLA-typed donors, some 85 million of them, were held in an early data release. There were several hundred genotyped donors. Of these, 81% fell in the genetic ancestry cluster associated with self-reported Caucasian donors.

Whole-study findings and limits: It was only CMV serostatus that was available as immune exposure information.

The PCR used 60 Vbeta and 13 Jbeta primers. TCRdb's copy holds only in-frame clones and misses some; the assay was immunoSEQ multiplex PCR. The sample includes roughly 250,000 clones, 80% of them seen just once. The CDR3 extends over 16 amino acids. V lost 0 bases, J lost 4 bases, and 14 bases lay in between. Germline loops: CDR1 SGHRS, CDR2 YFSETQ. About this clone itself: Its target is unknown.

This chain connects TRBV5-1 to TRBJ2-1; no clear D gene. The receptor comes from a girl aged 2 to 9 in good health and CMV-seronegative. The source material was PBMCs. The CDR3 loop is CASSLGNYRRYNEQFF. CDR3 nucleotides: TGCGCCAGCAGCTTGGGAAACTATCGACGATACAATGAGCAGTTCTTC.